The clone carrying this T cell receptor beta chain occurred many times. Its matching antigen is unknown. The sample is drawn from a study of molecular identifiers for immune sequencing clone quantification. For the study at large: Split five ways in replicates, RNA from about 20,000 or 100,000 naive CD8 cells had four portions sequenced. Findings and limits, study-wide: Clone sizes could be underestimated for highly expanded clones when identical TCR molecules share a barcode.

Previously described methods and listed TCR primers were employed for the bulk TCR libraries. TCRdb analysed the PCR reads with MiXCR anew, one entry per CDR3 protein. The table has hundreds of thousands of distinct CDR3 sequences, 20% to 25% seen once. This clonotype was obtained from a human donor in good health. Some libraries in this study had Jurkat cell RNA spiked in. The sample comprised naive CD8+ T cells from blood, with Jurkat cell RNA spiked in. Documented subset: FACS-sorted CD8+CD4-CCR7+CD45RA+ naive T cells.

The CDR3 sequence is CSASQANSYNEQFF. The CDR3 DNA follows: TGCAGTGCCTCGCAAGCGAACTCCTACAATGAGCAGTTCTTC. V usage is TRBV20-1 and J usage is TRBJ2-1, with unresolved D. There are 14 residues in the CDR3. V shed 6 bases and J shed 0 bases, with 12 bases lying between them. Germline-derived CDR1 and CDR2 are DFQATT and SNEGSKA (reference sequence).